This is a list of T cell receptor beta chains from one sample in a study of control samples from healthy donors and cancer patients. Using immunoSEQ multiplex PCR, the repertoire was profiled, and TCRdb retains in-frame clones only, with some absent. The profile shows about 130,000 clones, approximately 90% of them singletons. The specimen was blood. These receptors were collected from a young man in good health. Both conserved end residues are part of each CDR3. The D gene is left open where the match is weak. Size values are once, few and many counts, or a class for expanded clones, and some rows have none.

J gene,D gene,V gene,clone size,CDR3 DNA,CDR3 protein
TRBJ2-7,TRBD1,TRBV7-6,.,TGTGCCAGCAGCCCCGGGACAGGGGGCAGGTACGAGCAGTACTTC,CASSPGTGGRYEQYF
TRBJ2-2,TRBD2,TRBV6-2/TRBV6-3,.,TGTGCCAGCAGTTACTCGCGGGGGGCGGACACCGGGGAGCTGTTTTTT,CASSYSRGADTGELFF
TRBJ2-3,TRBD2,TRBV5-1,.,TGCGCCAGCAGCCGCGGGGAGGGCCAACTTAGCACAGATACGCAGTATTTT,CASSRGEGQLSTDTQYF
TRBJ2-6,.,TRBV5-1,.,TGCGCCAGCAGCTTGGAGGTCTCTGGGGCCAACGTCCTGACTTTC,CASSLEVSGANVLTF
TRBJ1-1,TRBD1,TRBV6-1,.,TGTGCCAGCAGTGAAGTGACAGGGGCGAGTGGTGCTTTCTTT,CASSEVTGASGAFF
TRBJ2-1,.,TRBV19,.,TGTGCCAGTAGTATAGCACAGGCAAATGAGCAGTTCTTC,CASSIAQANEQFF
TRBJ1-1,.,TRBV7-9,.,TGTGCCAGCAGCTTAGCGCTGGAATACACTGAAGCTTTCTTT,CASSLALEYTEAFF
TRBJ1-1,.,TRBV7-9,.,TGTGCCAGCAGCTCGGGAGGTCCAGCTTTCTTT,CASSSGGPAFF
TRBJ2-7,.,TRBV5-1,.,TGCGCCAGCAGCTTGGTATTAGGGTTGTTCCACGAGCAGTACTTC,CASSLVLGLFHEQYF
TRBJ1-2,.,TRBV30,.,TGTGCCTGGAGTTATGGGGCGGATACCTATGGCTACACCTTC,CAWSYGADTYGYTF
TRBJ1-1,.,TRBV3-1/TRBV3-2,.,TGTGCCAGCAGCCAAGACCCCGGGTGGACTGAAGCTTTCTTT,CASSQDPGWTEAFF
TRBJ2-3,TRBD1,TRBV15,.,TGTGCCACCAGCAGAGGGACAGGGAGCACAGATACGCAGTATTTT,CATSRGTGSTDTQYF
TRBJ2-3,TRBD2,TRBV9,once,TGTGCCAGCAGCCAATCAGGTAGCGGGGGGTACACAGATACGCAGTATTTT,CASSQSGSGGYTDTQYF
TRBJ2-1,.,TRBV15,.,TGTGCCACCAAGGTAGGGGCATCTCCAAAGAATGAGCAGTTCTTC,CATKVGASPKNEQFF
TRBJ1-1,.,TRBV7-9,.,TGTGCCAGCAGCTCGCTACAGGGACGGGGTGAAGCTTTCTTT,CASSSLQGRGEAFF
TRBJ1-6,.,TRBV4-1,.,TGCGCCAGCAGCCAAGGGACAGTCTATTCACCCCTCCACTTT,CASSQGTVYSPLHF
TRBJ2-3,.,TRBV4-1,once,TGCGCCAGCAGCCCATTCGGGGCCAGCGGCAAAAAGGTCACAGATACGCAGTATTTT,CASSPFGASGKKVTDTQYF
TRBJ2-7,.,TRBV27,once,TGTGCCAGCAGCGCGCCCGGGCCAGGAGAGCAGTACTTC,CASSAPGPGEQYF
TRBJ1-5,.,TRBV12-3/TRBV12-4,once,TGTGCCAGCAGTTTGACAGGCAGTCAGCCCCAGCATTTT,CASSLTGSQPQHF
TRBJ2-4,.,TRBV21-1,.,TGTGCCAGCACCGGGGGTTTAGTAGGGGGTATTGCCAAAAACATTCAGTACTTC,CASTGGLVGGIAKNIQYF